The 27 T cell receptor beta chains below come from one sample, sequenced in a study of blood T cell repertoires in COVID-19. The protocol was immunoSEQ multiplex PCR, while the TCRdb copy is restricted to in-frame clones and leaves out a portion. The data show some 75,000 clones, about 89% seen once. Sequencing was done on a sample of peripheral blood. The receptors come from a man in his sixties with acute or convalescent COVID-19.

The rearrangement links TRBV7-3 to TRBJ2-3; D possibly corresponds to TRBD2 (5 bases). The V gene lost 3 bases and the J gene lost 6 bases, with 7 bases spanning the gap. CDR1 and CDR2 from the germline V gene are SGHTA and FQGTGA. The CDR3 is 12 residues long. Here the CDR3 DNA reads TGTGCCAGCAGCTTTGAGGGCGATACGCAGTATTTT. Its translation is CASSFEGDTQYF.

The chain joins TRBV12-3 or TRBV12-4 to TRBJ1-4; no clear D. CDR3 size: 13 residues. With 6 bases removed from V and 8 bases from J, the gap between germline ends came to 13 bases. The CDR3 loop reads CASSLDIYEKLFF. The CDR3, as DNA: TGTGCCAGCAGCCTCGACATTTACGAAAAACTGTTTTTT.

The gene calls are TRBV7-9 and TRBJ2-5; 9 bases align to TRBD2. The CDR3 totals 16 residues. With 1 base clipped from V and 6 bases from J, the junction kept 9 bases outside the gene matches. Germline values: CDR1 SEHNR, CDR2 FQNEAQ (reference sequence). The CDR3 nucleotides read TGTGCCAGCAGCTTAGGGTCCCTAGCGGGAATGAAGACCCAGTACTTC. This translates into CASSLGSLAGMKTQYF.

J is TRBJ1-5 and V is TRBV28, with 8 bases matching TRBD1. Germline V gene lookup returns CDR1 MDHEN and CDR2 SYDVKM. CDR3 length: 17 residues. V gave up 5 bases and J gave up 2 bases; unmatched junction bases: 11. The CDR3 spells CASSPHQGAGGNQPQHF. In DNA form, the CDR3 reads TGTGCCAGCAGTCCACACCAGGGGGCGGGCGGCAATCAGCCCCAGCATTTT.

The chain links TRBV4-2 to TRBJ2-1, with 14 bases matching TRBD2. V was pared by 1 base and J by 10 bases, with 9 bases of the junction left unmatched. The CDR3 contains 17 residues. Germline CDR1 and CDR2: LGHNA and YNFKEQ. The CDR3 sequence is CASSQVSGLAGDREQFF. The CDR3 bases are TGTGCCAGCAGCCAAGTATCGGGACTAGCGGGAGACCGAGAGCAGTTCTTC.

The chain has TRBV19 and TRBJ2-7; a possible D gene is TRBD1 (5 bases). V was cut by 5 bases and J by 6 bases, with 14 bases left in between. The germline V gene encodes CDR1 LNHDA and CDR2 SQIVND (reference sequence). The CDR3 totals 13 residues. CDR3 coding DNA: TGTGCCAGTAGTGCAGGCCAGGGCGGCGAGCAGTACTTC. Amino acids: CASSAGQGGEQYF. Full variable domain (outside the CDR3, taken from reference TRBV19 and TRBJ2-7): DGGITQSPKYLFRKEGQNVTLSCEQNLNHDAMYWYRQDPGQGLRLIYYSQIVNDFQKGDIAEGYSVSREKKESFPLTVTSAQKNPTAFYLCASSAGQGGEQYFGPGTRLTVT.

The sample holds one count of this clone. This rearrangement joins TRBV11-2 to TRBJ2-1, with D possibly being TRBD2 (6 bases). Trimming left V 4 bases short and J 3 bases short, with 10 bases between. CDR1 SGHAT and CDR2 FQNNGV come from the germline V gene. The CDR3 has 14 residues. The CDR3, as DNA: TGTGCCAGCAGCTGGGACTTAAACTACAATGAGCAGTTCTTC. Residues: CASSWDLNYNEQFF.

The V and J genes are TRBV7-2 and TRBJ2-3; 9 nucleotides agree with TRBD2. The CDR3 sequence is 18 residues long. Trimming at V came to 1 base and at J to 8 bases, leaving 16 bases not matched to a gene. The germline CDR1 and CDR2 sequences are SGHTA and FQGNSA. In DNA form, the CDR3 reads TGTGCCAGCAGCTTAGTTACAGGGCGGGGGGGCTACTCAAGTACGCAGTATTTT. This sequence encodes CASSLVTGRGGYSSTQYF.

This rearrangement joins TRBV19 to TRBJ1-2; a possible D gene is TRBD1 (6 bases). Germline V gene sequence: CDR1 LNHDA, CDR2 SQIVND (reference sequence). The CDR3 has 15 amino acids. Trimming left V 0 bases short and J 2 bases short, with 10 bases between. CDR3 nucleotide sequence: TGTGCCAGTAGTATAGAAGGTGGACAGAACTATGGCTACACCTTC. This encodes CASSIEGGQNYGYTF. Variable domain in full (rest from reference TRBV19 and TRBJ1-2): DGGITQSPKYLFRKEGQNVTLSCEQNLNHDAMYWYRQDPGQGLRLIYYSQIVNDFQKGDIAEGYSVSREKKESFPLTVTSAQKNPTAFYLCASSIEGGQNYGYTFGSGTRLTVV.

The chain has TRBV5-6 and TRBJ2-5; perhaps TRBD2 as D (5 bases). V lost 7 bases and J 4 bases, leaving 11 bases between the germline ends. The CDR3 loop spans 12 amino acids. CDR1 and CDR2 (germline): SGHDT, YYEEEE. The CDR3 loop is CASGLAGETQYF. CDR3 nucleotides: TGTGCCAGCGGGCTAGCCGGAGAGACCCAGTACTTC.

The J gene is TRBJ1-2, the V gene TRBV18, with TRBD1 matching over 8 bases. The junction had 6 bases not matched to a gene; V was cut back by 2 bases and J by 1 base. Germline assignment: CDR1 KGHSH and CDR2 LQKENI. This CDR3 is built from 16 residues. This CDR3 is CASSPMGDRLNYGYTF. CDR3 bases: TGTGCCAGCTCACCAATGGGGGACAGGCTTAACTATGGCTACACCTTC.

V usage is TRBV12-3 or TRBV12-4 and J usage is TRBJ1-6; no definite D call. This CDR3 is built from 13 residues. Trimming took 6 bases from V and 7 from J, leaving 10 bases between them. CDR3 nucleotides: TGTGCCAGCAGGCAGGTTTTGAATTCACCCCTCCACTTT. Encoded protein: CASRQVLNSPLHF.

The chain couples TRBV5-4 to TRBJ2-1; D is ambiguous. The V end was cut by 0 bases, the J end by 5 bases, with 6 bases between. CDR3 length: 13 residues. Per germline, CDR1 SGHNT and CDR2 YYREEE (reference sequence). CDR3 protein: CASSLEQNNEQFF. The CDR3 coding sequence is TGTGCCAGCAGCTTGGAACAGAACAATGAGCAGTTCTTC. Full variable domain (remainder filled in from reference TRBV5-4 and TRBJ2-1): ETGVTQSPTHLIKTRGQQVTLRCSSQSGHNTVSWYQQALGQGPQFIFQYYREEENGRGNFPPRFSGLQFPNYSSELNVNALELDDSALYLCASSLEQNNEQFFGPGTRLTVL.

CDR3 DNA: TGCAGCGTTGACAGGATCCTCTATGGCTACACCTTC. It yields the protein CSVDRILYGYTF. V is TRBV29-1 and J is TRBJ1-2; D not resolved. V lost 3 bases to trimming and J lost 4 bases, with 9 bases between them. In germline, CDR1 is SQVTM, CDR2 ANQGSEA. The CDR3 consists of 12 residues.

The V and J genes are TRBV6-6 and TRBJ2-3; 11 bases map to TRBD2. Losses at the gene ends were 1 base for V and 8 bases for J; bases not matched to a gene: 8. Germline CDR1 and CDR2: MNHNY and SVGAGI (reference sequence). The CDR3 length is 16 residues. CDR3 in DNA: TGTGCCAGCAGTTACTTAATTAGCGGGGGGGCGGGTACGCAGTATTTT. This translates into CASSYLISGGAGTQYF.

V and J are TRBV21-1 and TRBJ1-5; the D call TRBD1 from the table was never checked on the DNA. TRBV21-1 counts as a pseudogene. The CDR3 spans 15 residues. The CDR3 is CASSLTEKPATPQHF. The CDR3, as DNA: TGTGCCAGCAGCTTGACAGAGAAACCAGCCACGCCCCAGCATTTT.

Here the CDR3 reads CASKWAGTGSANEQFF. The CDR3, as DNA: TGCGCCAGCAAATGGGCCGGGACAGGGAGTGCAAATGAGCAGTTCTTC. The genes are TRBV5-1 and TRBJ2-1; 9 bases agree with TRBD1. The CDR3 is made up of 16 amino acids. Germline loops: CDR1 SGHRS, CDR2 YFSETQ. V trimming: 6 bases; J trimming: 7 bases; junction bases outside the gene matches: 14.

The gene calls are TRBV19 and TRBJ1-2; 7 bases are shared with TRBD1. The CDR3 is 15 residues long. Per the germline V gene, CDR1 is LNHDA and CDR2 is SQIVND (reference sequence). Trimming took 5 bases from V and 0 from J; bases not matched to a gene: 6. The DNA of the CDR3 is TGTGCCAGTAGTCTGCGACAGGGAGCTAACTATGGCTACACCTTC. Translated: CASSLRQGANYGYTF.

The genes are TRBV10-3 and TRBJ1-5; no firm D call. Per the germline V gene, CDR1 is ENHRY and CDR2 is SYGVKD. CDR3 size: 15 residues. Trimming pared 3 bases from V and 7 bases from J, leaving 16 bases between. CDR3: CAISDGLREGQPQHF. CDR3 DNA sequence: TGTGCCATCAGTGACGGCCTCCGGGAGGGACAGCCCCAGCATTTT.

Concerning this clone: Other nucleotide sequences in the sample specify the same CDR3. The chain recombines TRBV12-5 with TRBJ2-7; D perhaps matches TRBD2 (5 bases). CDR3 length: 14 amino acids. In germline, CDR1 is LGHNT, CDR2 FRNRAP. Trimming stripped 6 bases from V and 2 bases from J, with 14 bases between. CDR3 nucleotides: TGTGCTAGTGGCCCTCGGGGAGCCACCTACGAGCAGTACTTC. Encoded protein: CASGPRGATYEQYF.

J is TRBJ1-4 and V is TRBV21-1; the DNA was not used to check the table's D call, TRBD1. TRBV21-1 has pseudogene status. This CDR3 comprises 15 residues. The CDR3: CASSNPDRGNEKLFF. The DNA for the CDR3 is TGTGCCAGCAGCAACCCGGACAGAGGTAATGAAAAACTGTTTTTT.

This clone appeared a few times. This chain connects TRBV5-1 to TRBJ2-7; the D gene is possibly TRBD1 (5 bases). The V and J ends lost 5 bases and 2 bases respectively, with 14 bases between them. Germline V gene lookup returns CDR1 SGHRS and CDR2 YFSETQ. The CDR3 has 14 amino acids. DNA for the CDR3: TGCGCCAGCAGGGAGCAGGGTGATACCTACGAGCAGTACTTC. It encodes CASREQGDTYEQYF.

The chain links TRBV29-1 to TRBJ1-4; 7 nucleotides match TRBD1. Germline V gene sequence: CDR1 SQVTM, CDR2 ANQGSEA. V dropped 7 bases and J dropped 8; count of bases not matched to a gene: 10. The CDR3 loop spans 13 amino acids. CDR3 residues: CSGQGQGREKLFF. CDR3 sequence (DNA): TGCAGCGGACAGGGACAAGGCCGCGAAAAACTGTTTTTT.

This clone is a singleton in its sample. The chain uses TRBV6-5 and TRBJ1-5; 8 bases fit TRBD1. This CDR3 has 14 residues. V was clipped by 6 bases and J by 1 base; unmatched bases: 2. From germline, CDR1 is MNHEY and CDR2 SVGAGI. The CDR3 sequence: CASRDRESNQPQHF. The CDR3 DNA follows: TGTGCCAGCAGGGACAGGGAAAGCAATCAGCCCCAGCATTTT.

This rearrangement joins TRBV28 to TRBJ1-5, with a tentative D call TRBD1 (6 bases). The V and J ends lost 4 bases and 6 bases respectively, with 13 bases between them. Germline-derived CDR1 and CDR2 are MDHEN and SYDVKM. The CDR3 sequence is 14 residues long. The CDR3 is CASSSQVGGQPQHF. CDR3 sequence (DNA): TGTGCCAGCAGTTCCCAGGTAGGGGGTCAGCCCCAGCATTTT.

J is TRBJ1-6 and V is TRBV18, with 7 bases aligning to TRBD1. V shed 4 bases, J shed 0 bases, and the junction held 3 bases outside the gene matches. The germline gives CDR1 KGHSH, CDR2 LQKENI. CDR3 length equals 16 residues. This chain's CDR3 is CASSLHRGSYNSPLHF. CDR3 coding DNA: TGTGCCAGCTCACTTCACAGGGGCTCCTATAATTCACCCCTCCACTTT. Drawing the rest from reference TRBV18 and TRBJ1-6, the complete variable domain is NAGVMQNPRHLVRRRGQEARLRCSPMKGHSHVYWYRQLPEEGLKFMVYLQKENIIDESGMPKERFSAEFPKEGPSILRIQQVVRGDSAAYFCASSLHRGSYNSPLHFGNGTRLTVT.

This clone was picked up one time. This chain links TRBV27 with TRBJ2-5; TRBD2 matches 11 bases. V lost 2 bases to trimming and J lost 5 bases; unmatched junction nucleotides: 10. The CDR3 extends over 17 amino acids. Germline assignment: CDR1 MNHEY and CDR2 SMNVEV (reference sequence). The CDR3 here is CASSLSGSLAGAETQYF. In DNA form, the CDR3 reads TGTGCCAGCAGTTTAAGTGGTTCACTAGCGGGGGCGGAGACCCAGTACTTC.